The 17 T cell receptor beta chains below come from one sample, sequenced in a study of spatial heterogeneity in lung cancer. Time point here: blood at routine non-recurrence follow-up after resection. A single record per CDR3 protein comes from TCRdb applying MiXCR to the 5' RACE reads. The data show about 20,000 distinct CDR3 sequences, with over 9% seen just once and more than 20% held by the top ten. The source material was PBMCs, sampled at follow-up. The receptors come from a male donor with early-stage non-small cell lung cancer.

This clonotype was counted at least ten times. This chain uses TRBV5-1 with TRBJ2-3; D is uncertain. Germline CDR1 SGHRS, CDR2 YFSETQ. The CDR3 extends over 15 amino acids. Trimming left V 0 bases short and J 1 base short, with 9 bases between. The CDR3 DNA is TGCGCCAGCAGCTTGGGGTATAGGGGCACAGATACGCAGTATTTT. This gives the protein CASSLGYRGTDTQYF.

A few counts support this clonotype. This chain joins TRBV20-1 and TRBJ2-1, with 10 nucleotides matching TRBD2. This CDR3 has 15 amino acids. The germline V gene has CDR1 DFQATT and CDR2 SNEGSKA (reference sequence). V shed 6 bases, J shed 7 bases, and the junction held 12 bases outside the gene matches. CDR3 sequence reads: CSARHPLAGVNEQFF. The CDR3, as DNA: TGCAGTGCCCGACACCCCCTAGCGGGAGTTAATGAGCAGTTCTTC.

This clonotype was picked up a small number of times. CDR3 amino acids: CASSFSPGLNTEAFF. For the CDR3, the DNA is TGTGCCAGCAGTTTCAGCCCGGGATTGAACACTGAAGCTTTCTTT. The chain employs TRBV12-3 or TRBV12-4 and TRBJ1-1; no clear D. This CDR3 spans 15 amino acids. The germline V and J ends were trimmed by 3 bases and 0 bases, with 11 bases remaining between them.

The gene calls are TRBV30 and TRBJ2-2; a weak D match, TRBD2 (5 bases). The CDR3 spans 13 residues. Germline lookup yields CDR1 GTSNPN and CDR2 SVGIG (reference sequence). The V end was cut by 4 bases, the J end by 6 bases, with 12 bases between. The CDR3 DNA reads TGTGCCTGGACCCCCCAGAGGGCCGGGGAGCTGTTTTTT. Its protein product is CAWTPQRAGELFF.

This clonotype was observed many times. This sequence joins TRBV7-2 and TRBJ2-3; TRBD1 might be the D (5 bases). The V and J ends lost 3 bases and 1 base respectively, with 11 bases between them. From germline, CDR1 is SGHTA and CDR2 FQGNSA. CDR3 length: 15 residues. CDR3 sequence: CASSLLQEGTDTQYF. CDR3 coding DNA: TGTGCCAGCAGCTTGTTACAGGAAGGCACAGATACGCAGTATTTT.

A few counts support this clonotype. The CDR3 nucleotides are TGTGCCAGTAGTATAGGGACTAGCGGGAGCCTACTTTTCTACAATGAGCAGTTCTTC. Its protein product is CASSIGTSGSLLFYNEQFF. V gene TRBV19 combines with J gene TRBJ2-1; 13 bases are shared with TRBD2. Germline V lookup: CDR1 LNHDA, CDR2 SQIVND (reference sequence). The CDR3 loop spans 19 amino acids. The ends lost 1 base at V and 3 bases at J; junction bases unmatched: 9. Complete variable domain (other parts from reference TRBV19 and TRBJ2-1): DGGITQSPKYLFRKEGQNVTLSCEQNLNHDAMYWYRQDPGQGLRLIYYSQIVNDFQKGDIAEGYSVSREKKESFPLTVTSAQKNPTAFYLCASSIGTSGSLLFYNEQFFGPGTRLTVL.

The table lists this clonotype with many counts. The CDR3 DNA reads TGCAGCGTGGGACAGGGCGGCGGGGAGCTGTTTTTT. Residues: CSVGQGGGELFF. This chain connects TRBV29-1 to TRBJ2-2, with 9 positions matching TRBD1. The CDR3 contains 12 residues. Losses at the gene ends were 6 bases for V and 7 bases for J; bases not matched to a gene: 3. CDR1 is SQVTM, CDR2 ANQGSEA, per germline.

The CDR3 reads CATSDLGTSGRTDTQYF. CDR3 DNA: TGTGCCACCAGTGATTTGGGGACTAGCGGACGCACAGATACGCAGTATTTT. The V gene is TRBV24-1, the J gene TRBJ2-3, with 11 positions matching TRBD2. This CDR3 contains 17 residues. Germline CDR1 KGHDR, CDR2 SFDVKD. The trim removed 0 bases at V and 1 base at J, leaving 2 bases unmatched.

This clonotype has ten or more counts. The rearrangement uses TRBV6-2 or TRBV6-3 and TRBJ2-7; D is perhaps TRBD1 or TRBD2 (6 bases each). The ends were cut back, 7 bases at V and 0 bases at J, with 16 bases in the middle. The CDR3 has 15 amino acids. The germline V gene has CDR1 MNHEY and CDR2 SVGEGT. CDR3 DNA: TGTGCCAGCACCCGGGGGCAGAGACGCTCCTACGAGCAGTACTTC. This gives the protein CASTRGQRRSYEQYF.

This clonotype occurred many times. The chain combines TRBV27 with TRBJ2-3; TRBD2 matches at 8 bases. Germline lookup yields CDR1 MNHEY and CDR2 SMNVEV (reference sequence). This CDR3 spans 17 amino acids. Trimming removed 7 bases from V and 6 bases from J; junction bases left unmatched: 18. The CDR3 here is CASKPPGLVSFSDTQYF. For the CDR3, the DNA is TGTGCCAGCAAACCCCCGGGACTAGTTAGTTTTAGTGATACGCAGTATTTT.

This clonotype was picked up many times. The chain recombines TRBV10-3 with TRBJ1-1, with D unresolved. The V end was cut by 11 bases, the J end by 11 bases, with 21 bases between. This CDR3 has 12 residues. From germline, CDR1 is ENHRY and CDR2 SYGVKD. CDR3 sequence reads: CAVSGNGRTAFF. The CDR3 DNA reads TGTGCCGTATCGGGTAACGGCCGTACGGCTTTCTTT.

This clonotype appeared many times. V usage is TRBV11-2 and J usage is TRBJ2-2; TRBD2 is a possible D gene (5 bases). CDR3 size: 16 residues. The V gene lost 1 base and the J gene lost 4 bases, with 13 bases spanning the gap. CDR1 and CDR2 from the germline V gene are SGHAT and FQNNGV. As DNA, the CDR3 is TGTGCCAGCAGCTTAGTTCCAGCGAGCGGCACCGGGGAGCTGTTTTTT. Translated: CASSLVPASGTGELFF.

About this clonotype itself: No DNA is shown, since the ends of the CDR3 on it are uncertain; the CDR3 is the one TCRdb lists. The V gene is TRBV28, the J gene TRBJ1-4. Both ends counted, the CDR3 spans 12 residues. Germline CDR1 MDHEN, CDR2 SYDVKM. This CDR3 reads CASRPPNENCFF.

This clonotype was detected ten times or more. The chain has TRBV7-2 and TRBJ1-1, with D unresolved. The ends were cut back, 5 bases at V and 4 bases at J, with 14 bases in the middle. Germline CDR1 and CDR2: SGHTA and FQGNSA. The CDR3 is 14 amino acids. CDR3 DNA sequence: TGTGCCAGCAGCCCTAACCTTGGGGTCACTGAAGCTTTCTTT. Amino acids: CASSPNLGVTEAFF. The entire variable domain, with the rest obtained from reference TRBV7-2 and TRBJ1-1, is as follows: GAGVSQSPSNKVTEKGKDVELRCDPISGHTALYWYRQSLGQGLEFLIYFQGNSAPDKSGLPSDRFSAERTGGSVSTLTIQRTQQEDSAVYLCASSPNLGVTEAFFGQGTRLTVV.

V gene TRBV4-2 combines with J gene TRBJ2-7, with TRBD2 identical over 13 bases. V lost 0 bases, J lost 3 bases, and 5 bases stayed unmatched. Germline CDR1 reads LGHNA; CDR2 reads YNFKEQ. The CDR3 is 17 amino acids. The CDR3 bases are TGTGCCAGCAGCCAAGAGCCGACTAGCGGGAGGCTCTACGAGCAGTACTTC. This codes for CASSQEPTSGRLYEQYF.

This clonotype was detected many times. The V and J genes are TRBV12-3 or TRBV12-4 and TRBJ1-4, with 12 nucleotides matching TRBD1. The J segment lost 11 bases and the V segment lost 4 bases, leaving 8 bases of the junction unmatched. The CDR3 is 15 amino acids. CDR3: CASSSRDRGHPKLFF. CDR3 nucleotides: TGTGCCAGCAGTTCCCGGGACAGGGGGCATCCCAAACTGTTTTTT.

This clonotype occurred many times. The genes are TRBV20-1 and TRBJ2-3; 8 nucleotides match TRBD2. V lost 4 bases to trimming and J lost 3 bases; unmatched junction nucleotides: 15. The CDR3 totals 17 residues. The germline V gene has CDR1 DFQATT and CDR2 SNEGSKA (reference sequence). CDR3 protein: CSAKDPRERGITDTQYF. CDR3 coding DNA: TGCAGTGCTAAAGACCCCCGGGAGCGGGGGATTACAGATACGCAGTATTTT.